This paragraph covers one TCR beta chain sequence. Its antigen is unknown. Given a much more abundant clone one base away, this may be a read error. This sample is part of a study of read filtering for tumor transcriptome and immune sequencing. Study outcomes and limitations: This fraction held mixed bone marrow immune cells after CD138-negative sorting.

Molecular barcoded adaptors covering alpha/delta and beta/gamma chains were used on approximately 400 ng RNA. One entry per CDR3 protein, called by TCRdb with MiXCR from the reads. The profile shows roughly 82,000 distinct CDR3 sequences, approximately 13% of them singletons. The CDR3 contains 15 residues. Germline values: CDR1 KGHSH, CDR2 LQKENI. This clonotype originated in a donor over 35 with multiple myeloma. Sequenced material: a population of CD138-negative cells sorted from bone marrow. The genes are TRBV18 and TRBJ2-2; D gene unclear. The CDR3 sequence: CASSPQRMGSGELFF. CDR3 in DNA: TGTGCCAGCTCCCCACAGAGGATGGGATCCGGGGAGCTGTTTTTT.